Listed below are T cell receptor beta chains from one sample, sequenced in a study of T-cell reconstitution after alpha-beta-depleted transplantation in children. MiXCR, run by TCRdb on the PCR reads, gives a single entry per CDR3 protein. Of about 900,000 distinct CDR3 sequences listed, 25% to 35% are singletons. Source: PBMCs, mostly from graft donor cells, taken 360 days after TCRalphabeta/CD19-depleted stem cell transplant. The receptors come from a boy younger than two who had a stem cell transplant for SCID, so the T cells may come from the graft donor. Both conserved end residues are part of each CDR3. Fields, in order: J gene, clone size, V gene, D gene, CDR3 protein, CDR3 DNA. D genes are given only for firm matches. Clone sizes are given selectively: once, few, many, or a class where the clone is expanded.

J gene: TRBJ2-6
clone size: .
V gene: TRBV9
D gene: .
CDR3 protein: CASSVRQAGANVLTF
CDR3 DNA: TGTGCCAGCAGCGTTAGACAGGCTGGGGCCAACGTCCTGACTTTC

J gene: TRBJ1-5
clone size: .
V gene: TRBV12-3/TRBV12-4
D gene: .
CDR3 protein: CASSAPGRADQPQHF
CDR3 DNA: TGTGCCAGCAGTGCTCCCGGGAGGGCGGATCAGCCCCAGCATTTT

J gene: TRBJ2-1
clone size: few
V gene: TRBV15
D gene: .
CDR3 protein: CATSREPTRGHNEQFF
CDR3 DNA: TGTGCCACCAGCAGAGAACCGACCAGGGGCCACAATGAGCAGTTCTTC

J gene: TRBJ2-1
clone size: few
V gene: TRBV2
D gene: TRBD2
CDR3 protein: CASRDTGLAVNEQFF
CDR3 DNA: TGTGCCAGCAGGGACACGGGACTAGCGGTTAATGAGCAGTTCTTC

J gene: TRBJ1-1
clone size: .
V gene: TRBV4-1
D gene: .
CDR3 protein: CASSQDPLRTPNTEAFF
CDR3 DNA: TGCGCCAGCAGCCAAGATCCCCTCCGGACACCTAACACTGAAGCTTTCTTT

J gene: TRBJ2-1
clone size: .
V gene: TRBV6-1
D gene: .
CDR3 protein: CASRTPVGYNEQFF
CDR3 DNA: TGTGCCAGCAGGACCCCAGTTGGCTACAATGAGCAGTTCTTC

J gene: TRBJ2-2
clone size: few
V gene: TRBV29-1
D gene: TRBD2
CDR3 protein: CSVHGTSGGPNTGELFF
CDR3 DNA: TGCAGCGTCCACGGGACTAGCGGGGGCCCGAACACCGGGGAGCTGTTTTTT

J gene: TRBJ2-1
clone size: few
V gene: TRBV4-2
D gene: TRBD2
CDR3 protein: CASSHQLAGANEQFF
CDR3 DNA: TGTGCCAGCAGCCATCAACTAGCGGGGGCGAATGAGCAGTTCTTC

J gene: TRBJ1-2
clone size: few
V gene: TRBV7-2
D gene: .
CDR3 protein: CASQVSGNYGYTF
CDR3 DNA: TGTGCCAGCCAAGTTAGCGGGAACTATGGCTACACCTTC

J gene: TRBJ2-3
clone size: .
V gene: TRBV21-1
D gene: .
CDR3 protein: CASTPTGGTDTQYF
CDR3 DNA: TGTGCCAGCACCCCGACAGGTGGGACAGATACGCAGTATTTT

J gene: TRBJ2-2
clone size: few
V gene: TRBV4-3
D gene: .
CDR3 protein: CASSQDRTIHTGELFF
CDR3 DNA: TGCGCCAGCAGCCAAGATCGGACTATTCACACCGGGGAGCTGTTTTTT

J gene: TRBJ2-7
clone size: .
V gene: TRBV5-1
D gene: .
CDR3 protein: CASSATRGASYEQYF
CDR3 DNA: TGCGCCAGCAGCGCCACCAGGGGCGCCTCCTACGAGCAGTACTTC

J gene: TRBJ2-6
clone size: .
V gene: TRBV20-1
D gene: .
CDR3 protein: CSAKQGSGANVLTF
CDR3 DNA: TGCAGTGCAAAACAGGGCTCTGGGGCCAACGTCCTGACTTTC

J gene: TRBJ2-7
clone size: few
V gene: TRBV15
D gene: .
CDR3 protein: CATSRERGPTTYEQYF
CDR3 DNA: TGTGCCACCAGCAGAGAGAGGGGACCGACTACCTACGAGCAGTACTTC

J gene: TRBJ1-5
clone size: .
V gene: TRBV9
D gene: .
CDR3 protein: CASSADGFVDSQPQHF
CDR3 DNA: TGTGCCAGCAGCGCTGATGGGTTCGTAGATAGTCAGCCCCAGCATTTT

J gene: TRBJ2-1
clone size: few
V gene: TRBV12-3/TRBV12-4
D gene: .
CDR3 protein: CASRPRGRYNEQFF
CDR3 DNA: TGTGCCAGCAGGCCCAGGGGACGCTACAATGAGCAGTTCTTC

J gene: TRBJ2-3
clone size: .
V gene: TRBV27
D gene: TRBD2
CDR3 protein: CASSISRLAYGTDTQYF
CDR3 DNA: TGTGCCAGCAGTATCTCCCGACTAGCTTACGGCACAGATACGCAGTATTTT

J gene: TRBJ2-7
clone size: .
V gene: TRBV11-2
D gene: .
CDR3 protein: CASSPFPRGNPYEQYF
CDR3 DNA: TGTGCCAGCAGCCCCTTCCCGCGGGGCAATCCCTACGAGCAGTACTTC

J gene: TRBJ2-3
clone size: .
V gene: TRBV5-1
D gene: .
CDR3 protein: CASSVTDRDTDTQYF
CDR3 DNA: TGCGCCAGCAGCGTGACGGACAGAGACACAGATACGCAGTATTTT

J gene: TRBJ2-4
clone size: .
V gene: TRBV5-1
D gene: TRBD1
CDR3 protein: CASSFNIPGQSKNIQYF
CDR3 DNA: TGCGCCAGCAGCTTTAACATCCCGGGACAGTCAAAAAACATTCAGTACTTC

J gene: TRBJ2-7
clone size: .
V gene: TRBV11-2
D gene: .
CDR3 protein: CASSLMVGDEQYF
CDR3 DNA: TGTGCCAGCAGCTTAATGGTCGGGGACGAGCAGTACTTC

J gene: TRBJ2-7
clone size: few
V gene: TRBV20-1
D gene: .
CDR3 protein: CSATSGLRGEQYF
CDR3 DNA: TGCAGTGCCACGTCCGGACTGAGGGGCGAGCAGTACTTC

J gene: TRBJ2-3
clone size: .
V gene: TRBV3-1
D gene: TRBD1
CDR3 protein: CASSQWDRADTQYF
CDR3 DNA: TGTGCCAGCAGCCAATGGGACAGGGCAGATACGCAGTATTTT

J gene: TRBJ2-2
clone size: .
V gene: TRBV7-9
D gene: TRBD1
CDR3 protein: CASSLRDRVPGELFF
CDR3 DNA: TGTGCCAGCAGCTTGCGAGACAGGGTCCCCGGGGAGCTGTTTTTT

J gene: TRBJ2-5
clone size: .
V gene: TRBV4-3
D gene: .
CDR3 protein: CASSHIASGPFQETQYF
CDR3 DNA: TGCGCCAGCAGCCACATCGCCTCGGGACCCTTCCAAGAGACCCAGTACTTC

J gene: TRBJ2-3
clone size: .
V gene: TRBV20-1
D gene: .
CDR3 protein: CSARFSQGHRTDTQYF
CDR3 DNA: TGCAGTGCTAGATTTTCTCAGGGACACCGCACAGATACGCAGTATTTT

J gene: TRBJ2-2
clone size: once
V gene: TRBV11-2
D gene: TRBD2
CDR3 protein: CASSSRLAGELGTGELFF
CDR3 DNA: TGTGCCAGCAGCTCACGCCTAGCGGGGGAATTGGGCACCGGGGAGCTGTTTTTT

J gene: TRBJ2-3
clone size: .
V gene: TRBV9
D gene: .
CDR3 protein: CASSGGGVTDTQYF
CDR3 DNA: TGTGCCAGCAGCGGGGGCGGGGTAACAGATACGCAGTATTTT

J gene: TRBJ2-1
clone size: .
V gene: TRBV30
D gene: TRBD2
CDR3 protein: CAWAVAGGRNEQFF
CDR3 DNA: TGTGCCTGGGCTGTAGCGGGGGGGCGGAATGAGCAGTTCTTC

J gene: TRBJ1-5
clone size: .
V gene: TRBV6-1
D gene: .
CDR3 protein: CASTEVWGNQPQHF
CDR3 DNA: TGTGCCAGCACTGAAGTCTGGGGGAATCAGCCCCAGCATTTT

J gene: TRBJ2-7
clone size: .
V gene: TRBV5-1
D gene: .
CDR3 protein: CASSSRVTASYEQYF
CDR3 DNA: TGCGCCAGCAGCTCCAGGGTTACCGCTTCCTACGAGCAGTACTTC

J gene: TRBJ2-3
clone size: few
V gene: TRBV7-9
D gene: TRBD2
CDR3 protein: CASRTSGGWPDTQYF
CDR3 DNA: TGTGCCAGCAGAACTAGCGGGGGATGGCCAGATACGCAGTATTTT

J gene: TRBJ2-7
clone size: .
V gene: TRBV7-7
D gene: .
CDR3 protein: CASSLGSPYYYEQYF
CDR3 DNA: TGTGCCAGCAGCTTGGGGAGCCCCTACTACTACGAGCAGTACTTC

J gene: TRBJ2-3
clone size: .
V gene: TRBV6-5
D gene: TRBD2
CDR3 protein: CASSYIAGGIAGTDTQYF
CDR3 DNA: TGTGCCAGCAGTTACATAGCGGGGGGGATTGCCGGCACAGATACGCAGTATTTT

J gene: TRBJ2-7
clone size: .
V gene: TRBV20-1
D gene: .
CDR3 protein: CSARAFREGGAEQYF
CDR3 DNA: TGCAGTGCTAGAGCCTTCAGGGAGGGGGGGGCCGAGCAGTACTTC

J gene: TRBJ2-7
clone size: .
V gene: TRBV5-1
D gene: TRBD2
CDR3 protein: CASNRGGVSYEQYF
CDR3 DNA: TGCGCCAGCAATAGGGGAGGGGTCTCCTACGAGCAGTACTTC

J gene: TRBJ1-2
clone size: few
V gene: TRBV6-5
D gene: TRBD1
CDR3 protein: CASSYGGQGAGYTF
CDR3 DNA: TGTGCCAGCAGTTACGGCGGACAGGGGGCTGGCTACACCTTC

J gene: TRBJ2-7
clone size: few
V gene: TRBV12-3/TRBV12-4
D gene: .
CDR3 protein: CASSFQGGLGLYEQYF
CDR3 DNA: TGTGCCAGCAGTTTTCAGGGGGGCCTCGGTTTGTACGAGCAGTACTTC

J gene: TRBJ2-4
clone size: few
V gene: TRBV20-1
D gene: .
CDR3 protein: CSARDFRQVANIQYF
CDR3 DNA: TGCAGTGCTAGAGATTTTCGACAGGTAGCGAACATTCAGTACTTC

J gene: TRBJ1-2
clone size: few
V gene: TRBV29-1
D gene: .
CDR3 protein: CSVWEGGRGYTF
CDR3 DNA: TGCAGCGTTTGGGAGGGGGGCCGTGGCTACACCTTC

J gene: TRBJ2-7
clone size: .
V gene: TRBV29-1
D gene: .
CDR3 protein: CSVEEGGPYEQYF
CDR3 DNA: TGCAGCGTTGAAGAAGGAGGGCCCTACGAGCAGTACTTC

J gene: TRBJ2-7
clone size: .
V gene: TRBV2
D gene: .
CDR3 protein: CALIRKEGYEQYF
CDR3 DNA: TGTGCCCTCATCAGGAAAGAGGGGTACGAGCAGTACTTC

J gene: TRBJ1-4
clone size: few
V gene: TRBV29-1
D gene: .
CDR3 protein: CSVEDGNSGEKLFF
CDR3 DNA: TGCAGCGTTGAAGATGGGAACTCGGGTGAAAAACTGTTTTTT

J gene: TRBJ2-5
clone size: many
V gene: TRBV15
D gene: TRBD2
CDR3 protein: CATRGLAGYQETQYF
CDR3 DNA: TGTGCCACCAGGGGACTAGCGGGGTACCAAGAGACCCAGTACTTC

J gene: TRBJ2-2
clone size: .
V gene: TRBV28
D gene: TRBD2
CDR3 protein: CASSLLAGTNTGELFF
CDR3 DNA: TGTGCCAGCAGTTTACTAGCGGGGACGAACACCGGGGAGCTGTTTTTT

J gene: TRBJ2-3
clone size: .
V gene: TRBV29-1
D gene: .
CDR3 protein: CSAAAANTDTQYF
CDR3 DNA: TGCAGCGCGGCCGCGGCCAACACAGATACGCAGTATTTT

J gene: TRBJ1-1
clone size: .
V gene: TRBV29-1
D gene: .
CDR3 protein: CSVLLRNTEAFF
CDR3 DNA: TGCAGCGTCCTCCTCAGGAACACTGAAGCTTTCTTT

J gene: TRBJ2-7
clone size: .
V gene: TRBV7-2
D gene: TRBD1
CDR3 protein: CASSARDRGLEQYF
CDR3 DNA: TGTGCCAGCAGCGCCCGGGACAGGGGTCTCGAGCAGTACTTC

J gene: TRBJ1-5
clone size: many
V gene: TRBV5-1
D gene: .
CDR3 protein: CASSLAVGQPQHF
CDR3 DNA: TGTGCCAGCAGCTTAGCCGTGGGTCAGCCCCAGCATTTT

J gene: TRBJ1-6
clone size: once
V gene: TRBV7-9
D gene: TRBD1
CDR3 protein: CASSRGGPNSPLHF
CDR3 DNA: TGTGCCAGCAGCCGAGGGGGCCCGAATTCACCCCTCCACTTT

J gene: TRBJ2-3
clone size: .
V gene: TRBV12-3/TRBV12-4
D gene: .
CDR3 protein: CASREGGHTQYF
CDR3 DNA: TGTGCCAGCAGAGAGGGGGGACATACGCAGTATTTT

J gene: TRBJ2-5
clone size: .
V gene: TRBV7-2
D gene: .
CDR3 protein: CASSPGFPPETQYF
CDR3 DNA: TGTGCCAGCAGCCCAGGTTTTCCCCCGGAGACCCAGTACTTC

J gene: TRBJ2-3
clone size: .
V gene: TRBV20-1
D gene: .
CDR3 protein: CSARDNSGSTDTQYF
CDR3 DNA: TGCAGTGCTAGAGATAATAGCGGAAGCACAGATACGCAGTATTTT

J gene: TRBJ1-6
clone size: few
V gene: TRBV4-2
D gene: TRBD1
CDR3 protein: CASSQDTGEGAYSPLHF
CDR3 DNA: TGTGCCAGCAGCCAAGACACGGGGGAGGGGGCATATTCACCCCTCCACTTT

J gene: TRBJ2-3
clone size: .
V gene: TRBV2
D gene: TRBD2
CDR3 protein: CAVPASGLSTDTQYF
CDR3 DNA: TGTGCCGTCCCAGCTAGCGGATTAAGCACAGATACGCAGTATTTT

J gene: TRBJ2-3
clone size: .
V gene: TRBV7-9
D gene: .
CDR3 protein: CASSSNPGDTQYF
CDR3 DNA: TGTGCCAGCAGCTCGAATCCGGGAGATACGCAGTATTTT

J gene: TRBJ2-7
clone size: few
V gene: TRBV20-1
D gene: .
CDR3 protein: CSAGQGIGSYEQYF
CDR3 DNA: TGCAGTGCTGGCCAGGGAATTGGGAGCTACGAGCAGTACTTC

J gene: TRBJ2-7
clone size: few
V gene: TRBV7-9
D gene: .
CDR3 protein: CASTPQGQLYEQYF
CDR3 DNA: TGTGCCAGTACACCTCAGGGACAACTCTACGAGCAGTACTTC

J gene: TRBJ2-7
clone size: few
V gene: TRBV5-1
D gene: .
CDR3 protein: CASSLEPFMDEQYF
CDR3 DNA: TGCGCCAGCAGCTTGGAACCTTTCATGGACGAGCAGTACTTC

J gene: TRBJ1-2
clone size: few
V gene: TRBV20-1
D gene: .
CDR3 protein: CSAREVGAFPYGYTF
CDR3 DNA: TGCAGTGCTAGAGAGGTTGGGGCCTTCCCCTATGGCTACACCTTC